The text below deals with one T cell receptor (beta chain). The data were taken from a study of blood T cell repertoires in COVID-19. V was clipped by 3 bases and J by 0 bases; unmatched bases: 3. The CDR3 is made up of 15 amino acids. Per the germline V gene, CDR1 is SGHTA and CDR2 is FQGNSA. Only in-frame clones appear in the TCRdb table, and some are missing; sequencing was by immunoSEQ multiplex PCR. Here the sample spans fewer than 200,000 clones, roughly nine tenths being singletons. The sequenced sample consisted of peripheral blood. The chain combines TRBV7-2 with TRBJ2-7; TRBD2 agrees at 9 bases. The sequence was collected from a man younger than 30 who had recovered from COVID-19. CDR3 nucleotides: TGTGCCAGCAGCTTGTTAGCGGGAGACTCCTACGAGCAGTACTTC. It yields the protein CASSLLAGDSYEQYF.